This T cell receptor (beta chain) was obtained from a study of blood T cell repertoires in COVID-19. Study in general: Samples came from the United States, Italy and Spain, spanning acute and convalescent COVID-19. In each case, the material was cDNA or gDNA derived from T cells, B-cell-depleted T cells, or PBMCs.

In the original processing: Reference gene primer amplification yielded estimated nucleated cell counts. Here immunoSEQ multiplex PCR was the method, and the copy in TCRdb shows in-frame clones only, minus some. That table furnishes V, J and clone size, whereas the DNA furnished D and trimming. This sample has 200,000 to 250,000 clones, with roughly 86% found just once. Trimming shortened V by 3 bases and J by 3 bases, and 16 bases separated the two germline ends. The CDR3 contains 16 residues. Germline V gene data show CDR1 as SGDLS and CDR2 as YYNGEE. Sequenced input: peripheral blood. J is TRBJ2-1 and V is TRBV9; a weak D match, TRBD2 (9 bases). The source is an elderly man with acute or convalescent COVID-19. CDR3 residues: CASSAAGGTGYNEQFF. CDR3 DNA: TGTGCCAGCAGCGCGGCGGGGGGGACAGGCTACAATGAGCAGTTCTTC.